This T cell receptor beta chain was sequenced for a study of T cell responses to AZD1222 COVID-19 vaccine. Overall study context: Second doses were pooled across both intervals (about 4 or about 12 weeks).

Broader study findings: Donors skewed white British and female; clonal diversity was possibly underestimated. Seropositivity was recorded at baseline in only six AZD1222 recipients.

The data were produced by immunoSEQ multiplex PCR, yet TCRdb's version contains in-frame clones alone and is incomplete. This table has some 130,000 clones, roughly 90% appearing once. The CDR3 is 16 residues long. Germline CDR1 is SGDLS and CDR2 is YYNGEE. Losses at the gene ends were 4 bases for V and 1 base for J; bases not matched to a gene: 9. This clone was counted between two and nine times. Antigen unknown. The receptor's source is an adult in good health. The V and J genes are TRBV9 and TRBJ1-1, with 8 bases aligning to TRBD1. The sequenced sample was peripheral blood, obtained on day 0 of AZD1222 vaccination. Here the CDR3 DNA reads TGTGCCAGCAGCCCAGACGGACAGGGACGGAACACTGAAGCTTTCTTT. It specifies CASSPDGQGRNTEAFF.